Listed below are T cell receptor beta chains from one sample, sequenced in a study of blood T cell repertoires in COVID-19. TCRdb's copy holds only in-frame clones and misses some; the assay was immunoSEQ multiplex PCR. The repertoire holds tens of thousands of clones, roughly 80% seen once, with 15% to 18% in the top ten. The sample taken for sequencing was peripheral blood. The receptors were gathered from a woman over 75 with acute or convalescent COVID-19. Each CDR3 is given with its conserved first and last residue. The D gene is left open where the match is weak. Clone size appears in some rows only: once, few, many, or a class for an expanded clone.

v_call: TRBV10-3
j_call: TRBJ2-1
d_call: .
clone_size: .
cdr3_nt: TGTGCCATCAGTGAGTCTGCGAGGGAGCAGTTCTTC
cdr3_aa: CAISESAREQFF

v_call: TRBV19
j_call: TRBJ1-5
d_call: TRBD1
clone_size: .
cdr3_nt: TGTGCCAGTAGTCCACAGGGGGCGTCGGTGAGGAGCAATCAGCCCCAGCATTTT
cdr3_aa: CASSPQGASVRSNQPQHF

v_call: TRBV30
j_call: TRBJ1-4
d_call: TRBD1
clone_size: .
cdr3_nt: TGTGCCTGGCAGGGGAGGCAGGGGGAAGGCGAAAAACTGTTTTTT
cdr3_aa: CAWQGRQGEGEKLFF

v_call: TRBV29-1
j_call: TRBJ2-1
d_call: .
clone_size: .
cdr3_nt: TGCAGCGTTGACCAGGGGTTACGCAACAATGAGCAGTTCTTC
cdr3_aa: CSVDQGLRNNEQFF

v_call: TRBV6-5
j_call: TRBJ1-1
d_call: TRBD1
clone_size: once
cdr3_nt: TGTGCCAGCAGTTTGATGGGGGACAGGGAAGCTTTCTTT
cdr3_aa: CASSLMGDREAFF

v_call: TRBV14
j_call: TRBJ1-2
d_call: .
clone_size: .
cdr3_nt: TGTGCCAGCAGCCAGGGACGGGGGAGTAACTATGGCTACACCTTC
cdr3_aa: CASSQGRGSNYGYTF

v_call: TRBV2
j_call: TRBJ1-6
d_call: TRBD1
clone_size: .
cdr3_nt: TGTGCCAGCATATTCGGGACAGGGGCTACTTCACCCCTCCACTTT
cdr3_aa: CASIFGTGATSPLHF

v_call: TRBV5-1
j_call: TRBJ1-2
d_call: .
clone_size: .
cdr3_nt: TGCGCCAGCAGCTTGGAGGCAGGGCGTACAGATGGCTACACCTTC
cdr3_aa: CASSLEAGRTDGYTF

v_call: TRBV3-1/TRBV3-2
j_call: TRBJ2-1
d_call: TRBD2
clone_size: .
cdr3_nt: TGTGCCAGCAGCCAAGAACTCCCGGGACTAGCCTTCAATGAGCAGTTCTTC
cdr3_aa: CASSQELPGLAFNEQFF

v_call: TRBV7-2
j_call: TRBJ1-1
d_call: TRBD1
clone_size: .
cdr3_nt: TGTGCCAGCAGCCTACCCCACAGGGGGGGGAACACTGAAGCTTTCTTT
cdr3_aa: CASSLPHRGGNTEAFF

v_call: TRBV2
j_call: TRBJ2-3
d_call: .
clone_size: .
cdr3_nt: TGTGCCAGCAGTGTTCGGCAGGGCACAGATACGCAGTATTTT
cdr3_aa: CASSVRQGTDTQYF

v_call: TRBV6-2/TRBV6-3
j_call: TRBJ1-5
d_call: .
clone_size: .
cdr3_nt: TGTGCCAGCAGCAGGGAGGGGGACCAGCCCCAGCATTTT
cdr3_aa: CASSREGDQPQHF

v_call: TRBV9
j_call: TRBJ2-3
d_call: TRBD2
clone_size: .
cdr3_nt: TGTGCCAGCAGCGTAGTGGGACTAGCCCGCACAGATACGCAGTATTTT
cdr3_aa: CASSVVGLARTDTQYF

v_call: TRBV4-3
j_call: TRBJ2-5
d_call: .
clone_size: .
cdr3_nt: TGCGCCAGCAGCCAAGATCAGGGTGGCTTTACCCAGTACTTC
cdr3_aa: CASSQDQGGFTQYF

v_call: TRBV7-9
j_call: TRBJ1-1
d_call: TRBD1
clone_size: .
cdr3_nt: TGTGCCAGCAGCTTACCAGAAACAGGGGACACTGAAGCTTTCTTT
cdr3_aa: CASSLPETGDTEAFF

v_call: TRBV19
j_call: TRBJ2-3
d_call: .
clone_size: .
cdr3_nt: TGTGCCAGTAGTATAAGGGCCGAGGGTACGCAGTATTTT
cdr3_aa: CASSIRAEGTQYF

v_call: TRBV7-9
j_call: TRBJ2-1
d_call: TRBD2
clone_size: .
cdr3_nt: TGTGCCAGCAGCTTACCTAGCGGCTCCTACAATGAGCAGTTCTTC
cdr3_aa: CASSLPSGSYNEQFF

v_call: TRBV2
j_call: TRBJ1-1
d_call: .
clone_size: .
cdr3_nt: TGTGCCAGCAGTGGGCTCTCTTTCGGAGGAAAGGTAGCTGAAGCTTTCTTT
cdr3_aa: CASSGLSFGGKVAEAFF

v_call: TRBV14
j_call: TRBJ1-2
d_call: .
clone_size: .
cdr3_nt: TGTGCCAGCAGCCAAGGGGTCAGGTCAAACTATGGCTACACCTTC
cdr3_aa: CASSQGVRSNYGYTF

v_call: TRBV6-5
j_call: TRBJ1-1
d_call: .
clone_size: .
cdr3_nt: TGTGCCAGCAGTATTGACAGGCTGAACACTGAAGCTTTCTTT
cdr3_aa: CASSIDRLNTEAFF

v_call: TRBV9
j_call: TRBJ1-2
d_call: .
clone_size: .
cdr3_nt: TGTGCCAGCAGCGTAGTGGCTGACTATGGCTACACCTTC
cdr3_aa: CASSVVADYGYTF

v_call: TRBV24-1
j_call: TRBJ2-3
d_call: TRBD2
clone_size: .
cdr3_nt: TGTGCCACCAGTGATTTGCAATCTAGCGGGGGGGCATCAGATACGCAGTATTTT
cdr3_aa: CATSDLQSSGGASDTQYF

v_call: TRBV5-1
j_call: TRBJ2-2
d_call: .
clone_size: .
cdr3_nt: TGCGCCAGCAGCGGGGGGTCCAACACCGGGGAGCTGTTTTTT
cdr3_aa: CASSGGSNTGELFF

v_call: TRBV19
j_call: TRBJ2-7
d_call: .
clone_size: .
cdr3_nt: TGTGCCAGTAGACGACTCGGCAGCTCCTACGAGCAGTACTTC
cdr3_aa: CASRRLGSSYEQYF

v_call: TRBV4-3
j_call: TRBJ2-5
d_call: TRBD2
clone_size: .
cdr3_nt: TGCGCCAGCAGCCAAGAGCGCCGCGGGGGAAGCGAGACCCAGTACTTC
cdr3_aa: CASSQERRGGSETQYF

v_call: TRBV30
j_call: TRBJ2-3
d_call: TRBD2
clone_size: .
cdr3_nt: TGTGCCTGGGCCCGGGGGGGGAACACAGATACGCAGTATTTT
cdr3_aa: CAWARGGNTDTQYF

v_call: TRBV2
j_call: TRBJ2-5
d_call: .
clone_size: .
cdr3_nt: TGTGCCAGCAGTGCCGATCGGGAGACCCAGTACTTC
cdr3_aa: CASSADRETQYF

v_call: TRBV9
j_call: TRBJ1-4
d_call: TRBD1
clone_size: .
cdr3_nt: TGTGCCAGCAACCGACAGGGGATTGAGGAGGGGAAGGAACTGTTTTTT
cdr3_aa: CASNRQGIEEGKELFF

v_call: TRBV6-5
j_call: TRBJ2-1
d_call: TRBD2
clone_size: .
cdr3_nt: TGTGCCAGCAGGGGCCTAGCGGGGGTAGGTGAGCAGTTCTTC
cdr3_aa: CASRGLAGVGEQFF

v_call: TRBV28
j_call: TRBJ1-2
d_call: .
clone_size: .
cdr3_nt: TGTGCCAGCAGTTTAGCACAGGTCAACTATGGCTACACCTTC
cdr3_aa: CASSLAQVNYGYTF

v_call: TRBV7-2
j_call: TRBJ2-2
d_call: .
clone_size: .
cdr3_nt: TGTGCCAGCAGCTCCCTGGGGACACTCGAGCTGTTTTTT
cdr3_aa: CASSSLGTLELFF

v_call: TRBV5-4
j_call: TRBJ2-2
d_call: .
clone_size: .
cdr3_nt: TGTGCCAGCAGCTTGGCTCCCGATCCGGCCGGGGAGCTGTTTTTT
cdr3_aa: CASSLAPDPAGELFF

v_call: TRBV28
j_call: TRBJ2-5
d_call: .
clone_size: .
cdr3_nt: TGTGCCAGCAGTCCCGTCGGAGGCCAAGAGACCCAGTACTTC
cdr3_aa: CASSPVGGQETQYF

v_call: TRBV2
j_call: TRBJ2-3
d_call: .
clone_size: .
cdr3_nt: TGTGCCAGCAGCCAGGGATTCGGTGCAGATACGCAGTATTTT
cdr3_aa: CASSQGFGADTQYF

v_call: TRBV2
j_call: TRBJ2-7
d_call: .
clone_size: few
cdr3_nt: TGTGCCAGCAGTGAAGCCCGGGGGTCCGGCGAGCAGTACTTC
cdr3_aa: CASSEARGSGEQYF

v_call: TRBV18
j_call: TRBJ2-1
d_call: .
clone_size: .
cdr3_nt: TGTGCCAGCTCACCTCTGACTAGTAACAATGAGCAGTTCTTC
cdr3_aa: CASSPLTSNNEQFF

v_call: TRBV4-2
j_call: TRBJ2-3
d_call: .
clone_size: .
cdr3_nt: TGTGCCAGCAGCAAAGCCGGGGGTAGGGGCGCAGATACGCAGTATTTT
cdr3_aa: CASSKAGGRGADTQYF

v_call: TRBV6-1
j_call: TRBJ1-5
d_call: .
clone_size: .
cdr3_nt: TGTGCCAGCAGTGAAGGCCGGTCCAAAAGTCAGCCCCAGCATTTT
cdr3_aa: CASSEGRSKSQPQHF

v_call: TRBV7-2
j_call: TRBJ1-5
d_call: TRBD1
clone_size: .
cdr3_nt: TGTGCCAGCAGTTCCGACAGGGTGCAGCCCCAGCATTTT
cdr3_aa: CASSSDRVQPQHF

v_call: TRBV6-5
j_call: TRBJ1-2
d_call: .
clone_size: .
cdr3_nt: TGTGCCAGCAGTTACTTGGACAGCTATGGCTACACCTTC
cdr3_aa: CASSYLDSYGYTF

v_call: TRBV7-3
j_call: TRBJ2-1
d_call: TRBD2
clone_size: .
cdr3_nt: TGTGCCAGCAGCCAGGGACTAGAGCAGTTCTTC
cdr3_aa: CASSQGLEQFF

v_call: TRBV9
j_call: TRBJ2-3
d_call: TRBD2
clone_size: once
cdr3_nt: TGTGCCAGCAGTGTCACTAGCGGGGCCACAGATACGCAGTATTTT
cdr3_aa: CASSVTSGATDTQYF

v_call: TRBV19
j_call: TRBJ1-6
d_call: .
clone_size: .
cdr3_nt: TGTGCCAGTAGTATAGATGGGGCAGGAAATAATTCACCCCTCCACTTT
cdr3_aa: CASSIDGAGNNSPLHF

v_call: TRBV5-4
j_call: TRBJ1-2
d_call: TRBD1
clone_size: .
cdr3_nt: TGTGCCAGCAGCGGGACAGATGGCTACACCTTC
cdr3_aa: CASSGTDGYTF

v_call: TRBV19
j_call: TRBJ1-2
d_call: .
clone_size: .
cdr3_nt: TGTGCCAGTAGTATAGATAGCCGGGATCCTCTCTATGGCTACACCTTC
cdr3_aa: CASSIDSRDPLYGYTF

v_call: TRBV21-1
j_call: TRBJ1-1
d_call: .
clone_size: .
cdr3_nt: TGTGCCAGGACACCGAACACTGAAGCTTTCTTT
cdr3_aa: CARTPNTEAFF

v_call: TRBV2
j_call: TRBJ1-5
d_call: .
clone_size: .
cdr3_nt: TGTGCCAGCAGCGCGGGTGGAGGGTATGGCAATCAGCCCCAGCATTTT
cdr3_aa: CASSAGGGYGNQPQHF

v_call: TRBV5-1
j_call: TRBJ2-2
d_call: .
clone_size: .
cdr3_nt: TGCGCCAGCAGCTTGACGGACAAAACCGGGGAGCTGTTTTTT
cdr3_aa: CASSLTDKTGELFF

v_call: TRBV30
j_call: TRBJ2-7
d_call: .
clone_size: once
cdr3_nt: TGTGCCTGGAGTGTAGGGGGGGCTACATACTCCCTTAGCTACGAGCAGTACTTC
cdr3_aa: CAWSVGGATYSLSYEQYF

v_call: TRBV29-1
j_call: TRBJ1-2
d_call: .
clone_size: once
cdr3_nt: TGCAGCGTCGTTTCGGACACTAAGGATGGCTACACCTTC
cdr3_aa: CSVVSDTKDGYTF